This entry describes one T cell receptor beta chain. Germline CDR1 and CDR2: SGHRS and YFSETQ. The junction had 6 bases not matched to a gene; V was cut back by 0 bases and J by 5 bases. The CDR3 is 15 residues long. All TCR cDNA molecules were individually tagged with a unique molecular identifier. TCRdb called the 5' RACE reads again in MiXCR, with one record for every CDR3 protein. The sample consists of about 52,000 distinct CDR3 sequences, less than 9.5% of them appearing once. As to time point: blood at routine non-recurrence follow-up after resection. The sequenced material consisted of unsorted whole RNA from tumor, nontumor lung or frozen PBMC. The data are from a study of spatial heterogeneity in lung cancer.

This sequence was found in a female donor with early-stage non-small cell lung cancer. This sample comprised PBMCs, obtained at follow-up. V is TRBV5-1 and J is TRBJ1-1; TRBD1 matches 8 bases. The CDR3: CASSLVSGGITEAFF. CDR3 sequence (DNA): TGCGCCAGCAGCTTGGTGTCAGGGGGCATAACTGAAGCTTTCTTT.